Listed here is a single TCR beta chain. Its target is unknown. Profiled with immunoSEQ multiplex PCR; TCRdb holds only in-frame clones, not every one. The sample carries 150,000 to 200,000 clones, 75% to 90% recorded once. The CDR3 is made up of 15 amino acids. The V gene lost 3 bases and the J gene lost 0 bases, with 11 bases spanning the gap. Germline V gene lookup returns CDR1 MGHRA and CDR2 YSYEKL. This entry comes from a study of T cell responses to AZD1222 COVID-19 vaccine. The study, taken as a whole, reports: The study sampled repertoires only after the peak T cell response.

This TCR was sampled from an adult in good health. The sample here was peripheral blood, taken on day 0 of MenACWY control vaccination. The V and J genes are TRBV4-1 and TRBJ1-1, with a tentative D call TRBD1 (6 bases). The CDR3 nucleotides are TGCGCCAGCAGCCAGAGGGGGGGCATGAACACTGAAGCTTTCTTT. Amino acid sequence: CASSQRGGMNTEAFF.